This T cell receptor (beta chain) came from a study of T cell responses to AZD1222 COVID-19 vaccine. Study-level points and caveats: Only after the peak T cell response were repertoires sampled.

CDR3 length: 15 amino acids. Trimming removed 0 bases from V and 8 bases from J; junction bases left unmatched: 5. Germline CDR1 and CDR2: SGHRS and YFSETQ. In this sample, this clone turned up once. The target antigen is unknown. Sequenced by immunoSEQ multiplex PCR; TCRdb stores in-frame clones only, minus some. Of 75,000 to 100,000 clones in the sample, more than 75% were seen once. This chain links TRBV5-1 with TRBJ2-1; 10 nucleotides align to TRBD1. This clonotype originated in an adult in good health. The sequencing used peripheral blood, collected on day 0 of AZD1222 vaccination. This chain's CDR3 is CASSLAGTGVHEQFF. The CDR3 DNA sequence: TGCGCCAGCAGCTTGGCCGGGACAGGGGTCCATGAGCAGTTCTTC.